This entry features one T cell receptor (beta chain) sequence. Its antigen is not known. The V and J ends lost 7 bases and 5 bases respectively, with 14 bases between them. This CDR3 region has 13 residues. The germline CDR1 and CDR2 sequences are LNHDA and SQIVND (reference sequence). The source of the sample is a study of follicular helper T cells after annual influenza vaccination. Study-level background: Some donors were sampled over the 2013-2014, 2014-2015 and 2015-2016 vaccinations.

Assay used: immunoSEQ multiplex PCR; TCRdb lists only in-frame clones, some missing. The repertoire consists of more than 9,000 clones, with over 70% occurring once and the leading ten covering approximately 3.6%. Study-level points and caveats: Yearly vaccinations repeatedly recalled conserved clonotypes in ICOS+CD38+ cTfh. Plasmablast frequency change correlated with clonality change in ICOS+CD38+ cTfh.

This sample's time point: 2015-2016 season, pre-vaccination. Before and after seasonal inactivated influenza vaccination, adults gave blood for sorting CD4 subsets for sequencing. The rearrangement links TRBV19 to TRBJ1-2, with D tentatively TRBD1 (6 bases). This receptor was taken from an adult who received the influenza vaccine. This specimen was CXCR5+ CD38- circulating T follicular helper cells from blood, taken on the day of influenza vaccination. Subset defined: circulating Tfh, non-naive CD4+CXCR5+PD-1+ (ICOS+CD38+ or ICOS-CD38-). CDR3 nucleotides: TGTGCCAGTACTACAGGGAGTGGGTATGGCTACACCTTC. It codes for CASTTGSGYGYTF.